These 32 T cell receptor beta chains were all obtained from the same sample, sequenced in a study of beta chain features in type 1 diabetes. The study's findings and limits: Shorter TCRB CDR3s, moderately but significantly so, were found in Type 1 diabetes patients in all four CD4+ subsets.

All of the isolated RNA was reverse transcribed, so expressed TCRB transcripts were sequenced. Clones were read by immunoSEQ multiplex PCR, and TCRdb kept only the in-frame ones, dropping some. The sample shows more than 300,000 clones, 9.6% of them seen only once. For these receptors, no antigen is known. Sequencing was performed on central memory CD4+ T cells from blood. Receptors originate from a man aged 30 to 39 with type 1 diabetes.

J is TRBJ2-5 and V is TRBV11-3; D unresolved. Deletions cut 5 bases from V and 5 bases from J, with 12 bases between. The CDR3 covers 13 residues. Looked up from germline, CDR1 is SGHNT and CDR2 is YENEEA. CDR3 sequence: CASSRNAGETQYF. CDR3 coding DNA: TGTGCCAGCAGCCGTAACGCCGGGGAGACCCAGTACTTC.

In this sample, this clone turned up a few times. This rearrangement joins TRBV27 to TRBJ1-1; D is ambiguous. CDR3 length: 15 residues. The germline V gene encodes CDR1 MNHEY and CDR2 SMNVEV (reference sequence). V dropped 2 bases and J dropped 0 bases, with 10 bases sitting between them. The CDR3 sequence is CASSLMGSMNTEAFF. CDR3 nucleotides: TGTGCCAGCAGTTTAATGGGCAGTATGAACACTGAAGCTTTCTTT.

This clone has more than one count but fewer than ten. The chain uses TRBV10-3 and TRBJ1-5; D perhaps matches TRBD1 (6 bases). V lost 6 bases to trimming and J lost 7 bases, with 19 bases between them. The germline gives CDR1 ENHRY, CDR2 SYGVKD. The CDR3 has 15 residues. CDR3 sequence reads: CAISPQVGGEQPQHF. The DNA for the CDR3 is TGTGCCATCAGCCCGCAGGTGGGGGGCGAACAGCCCCAGCATTTT.

This clone was seen a few times. The V call is TRBV29-1, the J call TRBJ2-3; a possible D gene is TRBD1 (6 bases). This CDR3 is built from 13 residues. V dropped 4 bases and J dropped 6 bases, with 14 bases sitting between them. Germline CDR1 is SQVTM and CDR2 is ANQGSEA. The DNA for the CDR3 is TGCAGCGTTGGAGGCGGTAGGGGGGATACGCAGTATTTT. Translated, it gives CSVGGGRGDTQYF.

This chain links TRBV27 with TRBJ2-2; tentatively, D is TRBD2 (6 bases). The CDR3 loop spans 14 amino acids. Trimming stripped 5 bases from V and 4 bases from J, with 11 bases between. Germline CDR1 MNHEY, CDR2 SMNVEV (reference sequence). The CDR3: CASSGLGGTGELFF. The CDR3, as DNA: TGTGCCAGCAGTGGGCTGGGGGGCACCGGGGAGCTGTTTTTT.

This rearrangement joins TRBV9 to TRBJ2-3; no clear D gene. In germline, CDR1 is SGDLS, CDR2 YYNGEE. The CDR3 is made up of 13 amino acids. Trimming stripped 6 bases from V and 4 bases from J, with 12 bases between. For the CDR3, the DNA is TGTGCCAGCAAGGTCCCCTACCCAGATACGCAGTATTTT. This gives the protein CASKVPYPDTQYF.

The rearrangement joins TRBV28 to TRBJ2-7; 8 bases fit TRBD1. The CDR3 length is 15 residues. The ends lost 7 bases at V and 6 bases at J; junction bases unmatched: 14. The germline V gene has CDR1 MDHEN and CDR2 SYDVKM. The CDR3 protein is CASTPTPGQASEQYF. In DNA, the CDR3 is TGTGCCAGCACCCCGACACCGGGACAGGCTTCCGAGCAGTACTTC.

In this sample, this clone turned up a few times. The chain links TRBV2 to TRBJ2-5; D gene unclear. The CDR3 runs 10 residues. V lost 6 bases, J lost 5 bases, and 4 bases lay in between. CDR1 is SNHLY and CDR2 is FYNNEI in the germline V gene. The CDR3 here is CASSVETQYF. The CDR3 nucleotides read TGTGCCAGCAGCGTGGAGACCCAGTACTTC. The variable domain in full, completed from reference TRBV2 and TRBJ2-5, reads EPEVTQTPSHQVTQMGQEVILRCVPISNHLYFYWYRQILGQKVEFLVSFYNNEISEKSEIFDDQFSVERPDGSNFTLKIRSTKLEDSAMYFCASSVETQYFGPGTRLLVL.

With respect to this clone: At one end, the junction sequence differs from germline, possibly due to a read error. The V call is TRBV5-4, the J call TRBJ2-1, with D unclear. Germline CDR1 and CDR2: SGHNT and YYREEE (reference sequence). The CDR3 has 14 amino acids. CDR3 in DNA: TGCGCCAGCAGCCAAGGAAATTTAGTGAGTGAGCAGTTCTTC. Translating gives CASSQGNLVSEQFF.

This clone was seen a handful of times. The chain is built from TRBV11-2 and TRBJ2-7; either TRBD1 or TRBD2 may supply D (6 bases each). In germline, CDR1 is SGHAT, CDR2 FQNNGV. Between the trimmed V and J ends, which lost 4 bases and 4 bases, there was a span of 17 bases. There are 15 residues in the CDR3. The CDR3 nucleotides are TGTGCCAGCAGCTCATTGAGGGGGGAGCTTTACGAGCAGTACTTC. The encoded protein is CASSSLRGELYEQYF.

The J gene is TRBJ2-7, the V gene TRBV5-1; 7 nucleotides agree with TRBD2. V gave up 0 bases and J gave up 3 bases; unmatched junction bases: 3. The CDR3 consists of 14 residues. Germline V gives CDR1 SGHRS, CDR2 YFSETQ. The CDR3 nucleotides are TGCGCCAGCAGCTTGGGCGGGAGCGGCTACGAGCAGTACTTC. Its protein is CASSLGGSGYEQYF. Full variable domain (missing parts from reference TRBV5-1 and TRBJ2-7): KAGVTQTPRYLIKTRGQQVTLSCSPISGHRSVSWYQQTPGQGLQFLFEYFSETQRNKGNFPGRFSGRQFSNSRSEMNVSTLELGDSALYLCASSLGGSGYEQYFGPGTRLTVT.

This clone has just a few counts. This chain connects TRBV27 to TRBJ2-7, with 8 bases fitting TRBD1. With V trimmed by 0 bases and J by 2 bases, 3 bases remained unmatched. The CDR3 covers 15 residues. CDR1 MNHEY and CDR2 SMNVEV come from the germline V gene (reference sequence). The CDR3 region is CASSLSGTGTYEQYF. Here the CDR3 DNA reads TGTGCCAGCAGTTTATCGGGGACAGGAACCTACGAGCAGTACTTC.

In its sample, this clone was seen many times. The chain uses TRBV28 and TRBJ2-1; D is unclear. The CDR3 spans 14 residues. The germline CDR1 and CDR2 sequences are MDHEN and SYDVKM. Between the trimmed V and J ends, which lost 7 bases and 2 bases, there was a span of 12 bases. The CDR3 reads CASIGRKTYNEQFF. The CDR3 nucleotides are TGTGCCAGCATAGGACGGAAGACCTACAATGAGCAGTTCTTC.

The chain combines TRBV19 with TRBJ1-5; TRBD1 aligns across 8 bases. Germline values: CDR1 LNHDA, CDR2 SQIVND (reference sequence). Unmatched junction bases numbered 3, after V lost 1 base and J lost 16 bases. The CDR3 loop spans 11 amino acids. CDR3: CASSIGTGKHF. The CDR3 region has the DNA TGTGCCAGTAGTATAGGGACAGGGAAACATTTT.

The rearrangement uses TRBV7-3 and TRBJ2-5; unclear D gene. The CDR3 is 15 residues long. The V gene lost 5 bases and the J gene lost 1 base, with 14 bases spanning the gap. CDR1 SGHTA and CDR2 FQGTGA come from the germline V gene. The CDR3 region is CASSPNTGPQETQYF. CDR3 in DNA: TGTGCCAGCAGCCCCAACACCGGGCCCCAAGAGACCCAGTACTTC.

DNA of the CDR3: TGTGCCAGCAGTGGTGGACAGGGCTCTGAAGCTTTCTTT. This sequence encodes CASSGGQGSEAFF. The chain has TRBV28 and TRBJ1-1; TRBD1 agrees at 8 bases. This CDR3 contains 13 residues. Germline V gene data show CDR1 as MDHEN and CDR2 as SYDVKM. J was trimmed by 6 bases and V by 5 bases; bases with no gene match: 5.

The chain joins TRBV28 to TRBJ1-1, with TRBD1 as a possible D gene (5 bases). The CDR3 has 14 residues. Germline CDR1 reads MDHEN; CDR2 reads SYDVKM. Trimming took off 5 bases at V and 1 base at J, with 11 bases between the two ends. The CDR3 DNA follows: TGTGCCAGCAGTCGGGGTGGGACGAACACTGAAGCTTTCTTT. Amino acids: CASSRGGTNTEAFF.

This clone was picked up a small number of times. This chain uses TRBV9 with TRBJ1-3; a weak D match, TRBD1 (6 bases). The CDR3 contains 14 residues. CDR1 and CDR2 from the germline V gene are SGDLS and YYNGEE. Trimming left V 1 base short and J 4 bases short, with 9 bases between. The CDR3 protein is CASSVRTEGNTIYF. CDR3 DNA: TGTGCCAGCAGCGTAAGGACAGAAGGAAACACCATATATTTT.

This clone was observed a handful of times. The chain's CDR3 is CASSYRIAGVHGELFF. CDR3 coding DNA: TGTGCCAGCAGTTACCGGATAGCGGGAGTTCACGGGGAGCTGTTTTTT. The chain links TRBV6-5 to TRBJ2-2, with TRBD2 matching over 9 bases. V shed 2 bases, J shed 7 bases, and the junction held 8 bases outside the gene matches. Germline V gives CDR1 MNHEY, CDR2 SVGAGI. This CDR3 has 16 amino acids.

This clone was counted at least ten times. The rearrangement uses TRBV6-1 and TRBJ1-5; 8 bases map to TRBD1. The CDR3 covers 16 residues. The germline V gene has CDR1 MNHNS and CDR2 SASEGT. V lost 3 bases and J lost 3; bases outside the gene matches: 7. CDR3 in amino acids: CASSDIGQGFNQPQHF. In DNA, the CDR3 is TGTGCCAGCAGTGACATCGGACAGGGCTTCAATCAGCCCCAGCATTTT.

This clone was picked up a small number of times. V is TRBV5-1 and J is TRBJ1-2, with TRBD1 identical over 7 bases. In germline, CDR1 is SGHRS, CDR2 YFSETQ. The CDR3 runs to 14 residues. J was trimmed by 6 bases and V by 1 base; bases with no gene match: 6. CDR3 sequence (DNA): TGCGCCAGCAGCTTGATGAGGGGGCGAGATGGCTACACCTTC. This translates into CASSLMRGRDGYTF.

This clone was detected many times. This chain links TRBV6-6 with TRBJ2-7; TRBD1 agrees at 9 bases. Trimming took 5 bases from V and 6 from J; bases not matched to a gene: 8. Germline V gene data show CDR1 as MNHNY and CDR2 as SVGAGI (reference sequence). The length of the CDR3 is 14 residues. CDR3 bases: TGTGCCAGCAGTACGGGACAGGGTACGGGCGAGCAGTACTTC. It yields the protein CASSTGQGTGEQYF.

The table lists this clone with a few counts. The chain uses TRBV6-6 and TRBJ2-5, with TRBD2 identical over 10 bases. Germline V CDR1 and CDR2: MNHNY, SVGAGI (reference sequence). V lost 3 bases, J lost 2 bases, and 6 bases stayed unmatched. This CDR3 has 16 amino acids. In DNA, the CDR3 is TGTGCCAGCAGTTATTGGGCTAGCGGGAGTCAAGAGACCCAGTACTTC. The encoded protein is CASSYWASGSQETQYF.

This clone was detected a few times. This chain links TRBV2 with TRBJ2-7; D uncertain. CDR3 size: 12 residues. Trimming left V 2 bases short and J 6 bases short, with 8 bases between. Germline CDR1 and CDR2: SNHLY and FYNNEI. In DNA, the CDR3 is TGTGCCAGCAGTGAAACGCCCCCCGAGCAGTACTTC. This sequence encodes CASSETPPEQYF.

This clone was seen more than once but under ten times. The chain combines TRBV5-1 with TRBJ2-1, with TRBD1 matching 7 bases. V lost 0 bases to trimming and J lost 4 bases; unmatched junction nucleotides: 1. Looked up from germline, CDR1 is SGHRS and CDR2 is YFSETQ. The CDR3 length is 14 residues. The CDR3 is CASSLDRGYNEQFF. CDR3 DNA sequence: TGCGCCAGCAGCTTGGACAGGGGTTACAATGAGCAGTTCTTC. The full variable domain, with the rest looked up from reference TRBV5-1 and TRBJ2-1, is KAGVTQTPRYLIKTRGQQVTLSCSPISGHRSVSWYQQTPGQGLQFLFEYFSETQRNKGNFPGRFSGRQFSNSRSEMNVSTLELGDSALYLCASSLDRGYNEQFFGPGTRLTVL.

The chain joins TRBV21-1 to TRBJ2-5; the D call TRBD2 from the table was never checked on the DNA. Gene TRBJ2-7 matches the end of the DNA better, so the J call may be wrong. TRBV21-1 is recorded as a pseudogene. This CDR3 spans 17 amino acids. The CDR3, as DNA: TGTGCCAGCAGCAAAGGCTATCGGCTAGCGGGAATGTACGAGCAGTACTTC. Amino acids: CASSKGYRLAGMYEQYF.

V and J are TRBV5-6 and TRBJ2-5; D is uncertain. Trimming took 4 bases from V and 2 from J, leaving 21 bases between them. The CDR3 length is 17 residues. The germline gives CDR1 SGHDT, CDR2 YYEEEE. DNA of the CDR3: TGTGCCAGCAGCCAAATAAGCCGCGGAGCCGAGCAAGAGACCCAGTACTTC. It codes for CASSQISRGAEQETQYF.

The rearrangement joins TRBV2 to TRBJ2-7; the D gene is possibly TRBD1 (8 bases). CDR1 is SNHLY and CDR2 is FYNNEI in the germline V gene. This CDR3 has 14 amino acids. V lost 8 bases and J lost 1, with 15 bases in between. CDR3 sequence reads: CASQTGDYSYEQYF. DNA for the CDR3: TGTGCCAGCCAGACAGGGGACTATTCCTACGAGCAGTACTTC.

The chain couples TRBV19 to TRBJ1-2; no clear D. CDR3 length: 15 residues. Trimming shortened V by 5 bases and J by 7 bases, and 20 bases separated the two germline ends. CDR1 and CDR2 (germline): LNHDA, SQIVND (reference sequence). The CDR3 spells CASSSRPTVRSGYTF. CDR3 DNA: TGTGCCAGTAGTTCCCGTCCTACAGTCCGTAGTGGCTACACCTTC.

Many counts were recorded for this clone. CDR3 coding DNA: TGTGCCAGCAGCCCTTCGCCCGACTATGGCTACACCTTC. It yields the protein CASSPSPDYGYTF. V is TRBV28 and J is TRBJ1-2; D is unclear. The germline V gene has CDR1 MDHEN and CDR2 SYDVKM. The CDR3 consists of 13 residues. V lost 6 bases and J 3 bases, leaving 11 bases between the germline ends.

J is TRBJ2-5 and V is TRBV25-1; TRBD2 is a possible D gene (5 bases). Germline CDR1 reads MGHDK; CDR2 reads SYGVNS. V gave up 3 bases and J gave up 11 bases, with 19 bases separating them. The CDR3 extends over 14 amino acids. DNA of the CDR3: TGTGCCAGCAGTGATTCTCGGAACTCCGGGGTGCAGTACTTC. This translates into CASSDSRNSGVQYF. The whole variable domain, remainder taken from reference TRBV25-1 and TRBJ2-5, is EADIYQTPRYLVIGTGKKITLECSQTMGHDKMYWYQQDPGMELHLIHYSYGVNSTEKGDLSSESTVSRIRTEHFPLTLESARPSHTSQYLCASSDSRNSGVQYFGPGTRLLVL.

The chain couples TRBV9 to TRBJ1-5; possible D gene TRBD1, 5 bases. The V end was cut by 2 bases, the J end by 4 bases, with 10 bases between. The length of the CDR3 is 14 residues. Germline CDR1 and CDR2: SGDLS and YYNGEE. The CDR3 sequence is CASSVQGENQPQHF. CDR3 DNA sequence: TGTGCCAGCAGCGTCCAGGGAGAGAATCAGCCCCAGCATTTT.